The rows below give T cell receptor beta chains drawn from one sample of a study of cytomegalovirus exposure and HLA in healthy donors. Here immunoSEQ multiplex PCR was the method, and the copy in TCRdb shows in-frame clones only, minus some. Of 140,000 to 150,000 clones in the sample, approximately 80% were seen once. Sequenced sample: PBMCs. The receptors originated from a male donor in good health and CMV-seronegative. The CDR3 runs from the conserved cysteine through the conserved F or W. The D gene is left open where the match is weak. The size field is filled for only some rows; it gives once, few, many or a size class.

v_call	j_call	clone_size	d_call	cdr3_aa	cdr3_nt
TRBV30	TRBJ1-1	few	TRBD1	CAWSRGTGLNTEAFF	TGTGCCTGGAGTCGTGGGACAGGCTTGAACACTGAAGCTTTCTTT
TRBV9	TRBJ1-1	.	TRBD1	CASSATPRDRGIRHTEAFF	TGTGCCAGCAGCGCTACCCCCCGGGACAGGGGCATTAGGCACACTGAAGCTTTCTTT
TRBV9	TRBJ1-2	.	.	CASSVEADYGYTF	TGTGCCAGCAGCGTTGAGGCGGACTATGGCTACACCTTC
TRBV7-2	TRBJ1-3	.	.	CASSLGSISGNTIYF	TGTGCCAGCAGCTTAGGCAGTATCTCTGGAAACACCATATATTTT
TRBV29-1	TRBJ2-3	few	.	CSVEITSPIDTQYF	TGCAGCGTTGAAATCACTAGTCCTATTGATACGCAGTATTTT
TRBV10-3	TRBJ2-4	.	TRBD2	CAIRDSLGGGQNIQYF	TGTGCCATCAGAGACTCCCTTGGCGGGGGGCAAAACATTCAGTACTTC
TRBV11-1	TRBJ1-6	.	TRBD1	CASSPGQDGSPLHF	TGTGCCAGCAGCCCAGGACAGGATGGTTCACCCCTCCACTTT
TRBV6-6	TRBJ2-3	.	.	CASSPSPADTQYF	TGTGCCAGCAGTCCCTCTCCCGCAGATACGCAGTATTTT
TRBV6-5	TRBJ2-1	.	TRBD2	CASSFGLAGVYNEQFF	TGTGCCAGCAGTTTTGGACTAGCGGGAGTATACAATGAGCAGTTCTTC
TRBV29-1	TRBJ1-2	.	.	CSGSWGNYGYTF	TGCAGTGGGAGCTGGGGTAACTATGGCTACACCTTC
TRBV6-1	TRBJ2-7	few	.	CASSEFVSYEQYF	TGTGCCAGCAGTGAGTTCGTATCCTACGAGCAGTACTTC
TRBV18	TRBJ1-2	.	.	CASSPTREYGYTF	TGTGCCAGCTCACCAACGAGGGAGTATGGCTACACCTTC
TRBV4-3	TRBJ1-6	.	TRBD1	CASSRTGVDNSPLHF	TGCGCCAGCAGCCGCACAGGGGTGGATAATTCACCCCTCCACTTT
TRBV23-1	TRBJ2-5	.	TRBD2	CASSQSGWAGGPQETQYF	TGCGCCAGCAGTCAATCTGGGTGGGCGGGGGGCCCTCAAGAGACCCAGTACTTC
TRBV11-2	TRBJ2-3	.	.	CASSPRDTQYF	TGTGCCAGCAGCCCGAGGGATACGCAGTATTTT
TRBV7-2	TRBJ2-1	.	TRBD1	CASTLGTQGRMVF	TGTGCCAGCACCTTGGGGACACAGGGGAGAATGGTCTTC
TRBV28	TRBJ2-4	few	TRBD2	CASRGLAGLAKNSQYF	TGTGCCAGCAGGGGACTAGCGGGCCTAGCCAAAAACAGTCAGTACTTC
TRBV30	TRBJ2-1	.	TRBD2	CAWSARGLAFNEQFF	TGTGCCTGGAGTGCAAGGGGACTAGCGTTCAATGAGCAGTTCTTC
TRBV10-2	TRBJ2-5	.	.	CASVAAGQETQYF	TGCGCCAGCGTTGCGGCAGGGCAAGAGACCCAGTACTTC
TRBV9	TRBJ2-7	.	TRBD2	CASSPHPTGTSGSFEQYF	TGTGCCAGCAGCCCTCACCCCACCGGGACTAGCGGGAGTTTCGAGCAGTACTTC
TRBV27	TRBJ1-1	few	.	CASSFEGLNTEAFF	TGTGCCAGCAGTTTTGAGGGCTTGAACACTGAAGCTTTCTTT
TRBV5-1	TRBJ2-3	.	.	CASRGAASTDTQYF	TGCGCCAGCAGGGGGGCCGCTAGCACAGATACGCAGTATTTT
TRBV2	TRBJ2-5	.	TRBD1	CASIQGTGPGTQYF	TGTGCCAGCATCCAGGGGACAGGCCCAGGGACCCAGTACTTC
TRBV5-4	TRBJ2-7	.	TRBD1	CASSYGQGPYEQYF	TGTGCCAGCAGTTACGGACAGGGTCCCTACGAGCAGTACTTC
TRBV18	TRBJ1-4	.	TRBD1	CASSPSGQNEKLFF	TGTGCCAGCTCACCCTCGGGACAGAATGAAAAACTGTTTTTT
TRBV28	TRBJ2-3	few	.	CASSFGLLGITDTQYF	TGTGCCAGCAGTTTCGGGTTACTGGGTATCACAGATACGCAGTATTTT
TRBV27	TRBJ1-1	.	.	CASSLTENTEAFF	TGTGCCAGCAGTTTGACAGAGAACACTGAAGCTTTCTTT
TRBV5-1	TRBJ2-7	.	TRBD2	CASSFAGTSVSYEQYF	TGCGCCAGCAGCTTCGCTGGGACTAGCGTCTCCTACGAGCAGTACTTC